The rows below give T cell receptor beta chains drawn from one sample of a study of blood T cell repertoires in COVID-19. Assay: immunoSEQ multiplex PCR; the TCRdb copy retains only in-frame clones and omits some. This table holds fewer than 350,000 clones, 89% found once. The sequencing sample was made of PBMCs or T cells enriched from blood (not recorded which). All receptors derive from a man aged 55 to 69 who had recovered from COVID-19. CDR3s include the opening cysteine and the closing phenylalanine or tryptophan. The D gene is left open where the match is weak. A clone size is listed for some rows: how often the clone was seen (once, few, many), or a class if it is expanded.

CDR3 protein	CDR3 DNA	V gene	J gene	CDR3 length	D gene	clone size
CASSYSLPGAREQYF	TGTGCCAGCAGTTACTCGCTCCCGGGAGCGCGCGAGCAGTACTTC	TRBV6-2/TRBV6-3	TRBJ2-7	15	NA	NA
CASSQAGGLTNTEAFF	TGTGCCAGCAGCCAAGCAGGGGGTTTGACGAACACTGAAGCTTTCTTT	TRBV4-2	TRBJ1-1	16	TRBD1	NA
CASSLTGQGNTEAFF	TGTGCCAGCAGCTTAACAGGACAGGGGAACACTGAAGCTTTCTTT	TRBV7-9	TRBJ1-1	15	TRBD1	NA
CASSQESSGITIRNIQYF	TGCGCCAGCAGCCAAGAATCGAGCGGGATAACCATCAGGAACATTCAGTACTTC	TRBV4-1	TRBJ2-4	18	TRBD2	medium-sized
CASSQVWTTGEKLFF	TGTGCCAGCAGCCAAGTTTGGACAACGGGTGAAAAACTGTTTTTT	TRBV3-1/TRBV3-2	TRBJ1-4	15	NA	NA
CASSDQRTGRNSPLHF	TGCGCCAGCAGTGACCAGCGGACAGGGAGAAATTCACCCCTCCACTTT	TRBV10-1	TRBJ1-6	16	TRBD1	NA
CASSHTQVDYEQYF	TGTGCCAGCTCACACACGCAGGTCGACTACGAGCAGTACTTC	TRBV18	TRBJ2-7	14	NA	NA
CASSPPNRQDYNEQFF	TGTGCCAGCTCACCACCTAACAGACAGGACTACAATGAGCAGTTCTTC	TRBV18	TRBJ2-1	16	NA	once
CASSYPRLAGTISDTQYF	TGTGCCAGCAGTTACCCCAGACTAGCGGGAACCATTTCGGATACGCAGTATTTT	TRBV6-2/TRBV6-3	TRBJ2-3	18	TRBD2	NA
CASSLISGRARGYNEQFF	TGCGCCAGCAGCTTAATTAGCGGGAGGGCGCGCGGGTACAATGAGCAGTTCTTC	TRBV5-1	TRBJ2-1	18	TRBD2	once
CASSSFDTGELFF	TGCGCCAGCAGCTCCTTCGACACCGGGGAGCTGTTTTTT	TRBV5-1	TRBJ2-2	13	NA	NA
CASSIVAAGSYEQYF	TGTGCCAGTAGTATAGTAGCGGCAGGGAGCTACGAGCAGTACTTC	TRBV19	TRBJ2-7	15	NA	NA
CASSLEDRGVAEQYF	TGCGCCAGCAGCTTGGAAGATCGGGGGGTTGCCGAGCAGTACTTC	TRBV5-1	TRBJ2-7	15	TRBD2	NA
CASSKKPSQKGCEPDRKSSYEQYF	TGTGCCAGCAGCAAAAAGCCGAGCCAGAAAGGTTGCGAGCCGGACAGGAAAAGCTCCTACGAGCAGTACTTC	TRBV21-1	TRBJ2-7	24	NA	NA
CASYPPDRGSYNEQFF	TGCGCCAGCTACCCGCCGGACAGGGGCTCCTACAATGAGCAGTTCTTC	TRBV5-1	TRBJ2-1	16	TRBD1	once
CASGAGIQETQYF	TGTGCCAGCGGCGCGGGGATCCAAGAGACCCAGTACTTC	TRBV7-8	TRBJ2-5	13	NA	NA
CASSRGLAQAGELFF	TGCGCCAGCAGCCGGGGACTAGCTCAGGCCGGGGAGCTGTTTTTT	TRBV5-1	TRBJ2-2	15	TRBD2	NA
CASSLEMVAEISYNEQFF	TGTGCCAGCAGCTTAGAAATGGTAGCGGAAATTTCCTACAATGAGCAGTTCTTC	TRBV7-2	TRBJ2-1	18	NA	NA
CASSRTGPSYEQYF	TGTGCCAGCAGCCGTACAGGGCCGTCCTACGAGCAGTACTTC	TRBV5-6	TRBJ2-7	14	NA	NA
CASSPLDRGQYGYTF	TGTGCCAGCTCACCCCTCGACAGGGGACAATATGGCTACACCTTC	TRBV18	TRBJ1-2	15	TRBD1	NA
CASSQAGTSGYNEQFF	TGCGCCAGCAGCCAGGCCGGGACTAGCGGATACAATGAGCAGTTCTTC	TRBV4-3	TRBJ2-1	16	TRBD2	NA
CASSESEGLPYEQYF	TGCGCCAGCAGTGAGTCTGAGGGACTCCCCTACGAGCAGTACTTC	TRBV10-2	TRBJ2-7	15	NA	NA
CAIRSDRGFDQPQHF	TGTGCCATCAGGTCGGACAGGGGGTTCGATCAGCCCCAGCATTTT	TRBV10-3	TRBJ1-5	15	TRBD1	NA
CASGLVGGSGETQYF	TGTGCTAGTGGTTTGGTGGGAGGGTCCGGGGAGACCCAGTACTTC	TRBV12-5	TRBJ2-5	15	TRBD2	NA
CASSSQVGLGGYTF	TGTGCCAGCAGCTCCCAGGTGGGCTTGGGTGGCTACACCTTC	TRBV7-8	TRBJ1-2	14	NA	NA
CASREGNSWSTDTQYF	TGTGCCAGCAGGGAGGGAAACAGTTGGAGCACAGATACGCAGTATTTT	TRBV2	TRBJ2-3	16	NA	NA
CASSYPLLRGAGNEQFF	TGTGCCAGCAGTTACCCCCTCCTCAGAGGAGCGGGGAATGAGCAGTTCTTC	TRBV6-7	TRBJ2-1	17	TRBD2	NA
CATPGDPVPKYNEQFF	TGTGCCACCCCCGGGGATCCGGTCCCAAAATACAATGAGCAGTTCTTC	TRBV21-1	TRBJ2-1	16	NA	once
CASSSGRVNYGYTF	TGTGCCAGTAGTTCCGGCAGGGTGAACTATGGCTACACCTTC	TRBV19	TRBJ1-2	14	NA	few
CASSLAGVESYGYTF	TGCGCCAGCAGCTTGGCCGGGGTTGAGAGCTATGGCTACACCTTC	TRBV5-1	TRBJ1-2	15	NA	NA
CASSVSGTALTEGGYTF	TGTGCCAGCAGCGTATCGGGGACAGCCCTTACCGAGGGTGGCTACACCTTC	TRBV9	TRBJ1-2	17	TRBD1	once
CASSLVGRGFAYNEQFF	TGTGCCAGCAGCTTAGTAGGGCGGGGGTTTGCCTACAATGAGCAGTTCTTC	TRBV11-2	TRBJ2-1	17	TRBD2	NA
CSASSRPGGEALHF	TGCAGTGCTAGTTCTAGGCCGGGAGGGGAGGCCCTCCACTTT	TRBV20-1	TRBJ1-6	14	NA	NA
CASTPLRQGVGNQPQHF	TGTGCCAGCACCCCCCTAAGACAGGGAGTAGGCAATCAGCCCCAGCATTTT	TRBV19	TRBJ1-5	17	TRBD1	NA
CASTRWGGLSEKLFF	TGTGCCAGCACCCGATGGGGGGGGCTGTCTGAAAAACTGTTTTTT	TRBV2	TRBJ1-4	15	NA	NA
CASLNEKLFF	TGTGCCAGTCTAAATGAAAAACTGTTTTTT	TRBV2	TRBJ1-4	10	NA	NA
CASSPTTVSGNTIYF	TGTGCCAGCTCACCGACGACAGTCTCTGGAAACACCATATATTTT	TRBV18	TRBJ1-3	15	NA	NA
CSVEDFFQQFF	TGCAGCGTTGAAGACTTCTTCCAGCAGTTCTTC	TRBV29-1	TRBJ2-1	11	NA	NA
CASSYVGVGSNQPQHF	TGTGCCAGCAGTTATGTCGGGGTCGGGAGCAATCAGCCCCAGCATTTT	TRBV6-5	TRBJ1-5	16	NA	NA
CASSPRQGLIYGYTF	TGTGCCAGCAGTCCCCGGCAGGGACTAATCTATGGCTACACCTTC	TRBV28	TRBJ1-2	15	NA	NA
CASSLEGGANTGELFF	TGTGCCAGCAGTTTAGAAGGGGGCGCGAACACCGGGGAGCTGTTTTTT	TRBV27	TRBJ2-2	16	TRBD1	NA
CASSADTAGYYEQYF	TGTGCCAGCAGCGCTGACACGGCAGGGTACTACGAGCAGTACTTC	TRBV5-4	TRBJ2-7	15	NA	NA
CACKQGANSPLHF	TGTGCCTGCAAACAGGGTGCTAATTCACCCCTCCACTTT	TRBV30	TRBJ1-6	13	NA	NA
CASTPVPVSGRGNTQYF	TGTGCCAGCACCCCTGTCCCCGTCAGCGGGAGAGGTAATACGCAGTATTTT	TRBV3-1/TRBV3-2	TRBJ2-3	17	TRBD2	NA
CASSVGPGNGEKLFF	TGTGCCAGCAGCGTAGGGCCAGGGAATGGCGAAAAACTGTTTTTT	TRBV9	TRBJ1-4	15	NA	NA
CASSVYRGYEQYF	TGTGCCAGTAGTGTTTACAGGGGCTACGAGCAGTACTTC	TRBV19	TRBJ2-7	13	TRBD1	NA
CASSLQSGPSTDTQYF	TGCGCCAGCAGCTTGCAAAGCGGGCCAAGCACAGATACGCAGTATTTT	TRBV5-1	TRBJ2-3	16	NA	NA
CASSGGSGLGTYEQYF	TGTGCCAGCAGTGGCGGCTCGGGACTGGGCACCTACGAGCAGTACTTC	TRBV6-1	TRBJ2-7	16	NA	NA
CATSDSPRGATNEKLFF	TGTGCCACCAGTGATTCCCCACGCGGGGCAACTAATGAAAAACTGTTTTTT	TRBV24-1	TRBJ1-4	17	NA	NA
CASSLVAYEQYF	TGTGCCAGCAGTTTAGTAGCGTACGAGCAGTACTTC	TRBV28	TRBJ2-7	12	NA	NA
CASSPSRTKNTGELFF	TGTGCCAGCAGCCCGAGCCGGACTAAGAACACCGGGGAGCTGTTTTTT	TRBV11-3	TRBJ2-2	16	NA	NA
CASSSRVPPYEQYF	TGTGCCAGCAGCTCCCGAGTCCCTCCCTACGAGCAGTACTTC	TRBV5-6	TRBJ2-7	14	NA	NA
CASSSLRQVPYNEQFF	TGTGCCAGCAGTTCCCTCCGACAGGTCCCCTACAATGAGCAGTTCTTC	TRBV6-5	TRBJ2-1	16	NA	NA
CASSVQTGAGGRSYNEQFF	TGTGCCAGCAGCGTCCAGACAGGGGCCGGGGGAAGATCCTACAATGAGCAGTTCTTC	TRBV9	TRBJ2-1	19	TRBD1	NA
CASSSRRASGRAVTDTQYF	TGTGCCAGCAGCTCCCGGCGGGCTAGCGGGAGGGCGGTCACAGATACGCAGTATTTT	TRBV11-3	TRBJ2-3	19	TRBD2	NA